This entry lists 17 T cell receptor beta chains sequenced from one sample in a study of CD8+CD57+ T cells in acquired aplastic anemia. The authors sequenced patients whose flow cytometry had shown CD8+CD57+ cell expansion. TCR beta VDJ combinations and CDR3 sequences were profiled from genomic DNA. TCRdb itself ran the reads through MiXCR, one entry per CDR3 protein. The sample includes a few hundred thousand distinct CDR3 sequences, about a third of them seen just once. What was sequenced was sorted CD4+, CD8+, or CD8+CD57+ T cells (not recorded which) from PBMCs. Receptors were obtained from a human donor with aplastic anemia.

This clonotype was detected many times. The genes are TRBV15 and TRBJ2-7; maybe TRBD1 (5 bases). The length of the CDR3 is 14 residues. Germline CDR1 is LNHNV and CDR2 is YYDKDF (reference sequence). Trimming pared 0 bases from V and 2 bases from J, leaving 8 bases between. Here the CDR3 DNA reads TGTGCCACCAGCAGAGATGACAGAGCCTACGAGCAGTACTTC. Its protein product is CATSRDDRAYEQYF.

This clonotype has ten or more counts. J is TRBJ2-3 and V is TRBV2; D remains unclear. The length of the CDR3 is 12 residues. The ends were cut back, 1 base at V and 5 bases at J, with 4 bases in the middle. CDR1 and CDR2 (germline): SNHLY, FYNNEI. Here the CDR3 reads CASSEGVDTQYF. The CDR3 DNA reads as TGTGCCAGCAGTGAAGGCGTAGATACGCAGTATTTT.

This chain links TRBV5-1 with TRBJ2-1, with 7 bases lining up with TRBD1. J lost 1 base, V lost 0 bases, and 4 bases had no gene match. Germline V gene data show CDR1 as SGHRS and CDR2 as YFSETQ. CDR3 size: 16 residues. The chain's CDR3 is CASSLAGQESYNEQFF. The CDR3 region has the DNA TGCGCCAGCAGCTTGGCAGGACAGGAATCCTACAATGAGCAGTTCTTC.

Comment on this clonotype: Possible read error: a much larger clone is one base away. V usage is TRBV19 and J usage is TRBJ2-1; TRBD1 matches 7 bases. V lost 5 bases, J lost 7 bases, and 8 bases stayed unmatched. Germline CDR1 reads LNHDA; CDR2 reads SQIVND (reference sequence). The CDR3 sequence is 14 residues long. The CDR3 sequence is CASSGLGQINEQFF. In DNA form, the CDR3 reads TGTGCCAGTAGTGGACTGGGACAGATAAATGAGCAGTTCTTC. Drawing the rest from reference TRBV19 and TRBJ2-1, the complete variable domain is DGGITQSPKYLFRKEGQNVTLSCEQNLNHDAMYWYRQDPGQGLRLIYYSQIVNDFQKGDIAEGYSVSREKKESFPLTVTSAQKNPTAFYLCASSGLGQINEQFFGPGTRLTVL.

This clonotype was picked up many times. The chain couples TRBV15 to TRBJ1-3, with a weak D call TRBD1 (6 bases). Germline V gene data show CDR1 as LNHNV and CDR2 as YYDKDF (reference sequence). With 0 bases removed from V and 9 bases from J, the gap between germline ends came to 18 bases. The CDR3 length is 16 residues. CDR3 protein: CATSRDTRQVEGTIYF. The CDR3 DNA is TGTGCCACCAGCAGAGACACTAGACAGGTGGAGGGCACCATATATTTT.

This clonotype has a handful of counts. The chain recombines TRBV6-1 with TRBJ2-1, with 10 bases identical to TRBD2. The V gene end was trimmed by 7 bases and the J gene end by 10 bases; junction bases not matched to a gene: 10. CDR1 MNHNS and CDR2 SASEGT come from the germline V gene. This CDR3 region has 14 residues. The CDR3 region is CASKEASGGTEQFF. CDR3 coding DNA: TGTGCCAGCAAGGAGGCTAGCGGGGGTACAGAGCAGTTCTTC.

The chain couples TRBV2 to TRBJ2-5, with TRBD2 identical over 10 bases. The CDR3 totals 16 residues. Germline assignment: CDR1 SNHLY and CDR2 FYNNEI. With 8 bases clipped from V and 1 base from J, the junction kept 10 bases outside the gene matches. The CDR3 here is CASHPWVAGGQETQYF. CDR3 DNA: TGTGCCAGCCACCCCTGGGTAGCGGGAGGCCAAGAGACCCAGTACTTC.

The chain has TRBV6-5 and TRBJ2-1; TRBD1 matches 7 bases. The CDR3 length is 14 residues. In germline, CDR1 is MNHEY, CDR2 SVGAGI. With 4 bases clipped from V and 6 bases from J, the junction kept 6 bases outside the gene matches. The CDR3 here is CASSLGQNINEQFF. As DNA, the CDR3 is TGTGCCAGCAGTTTGGGACAGAACATCAATGAGCAGTTCTTC.

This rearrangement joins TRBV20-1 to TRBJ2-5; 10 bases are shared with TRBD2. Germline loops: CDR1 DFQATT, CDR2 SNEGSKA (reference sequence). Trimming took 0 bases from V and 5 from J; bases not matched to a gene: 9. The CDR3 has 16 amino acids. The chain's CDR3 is CSARDGSGRARETQYF. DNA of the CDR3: TGCAGTGCTAGAGATGGGAGCGGGAGGGCCCGGGAGACCCAGTACTTC.

The CDR3 coding sequence is TGTGCCAGCAGCTTAGCGCCCTTACAGGGACAGGCCAATTCACCCCTCCACTTT. Its protein is CASSLAPLQGQANSPLHF. The chain carries TRBV7-6 and TRBJ1-6, with 8 nucleotides matching TRBD1. The CDR3 contains 18 residues. The V and J ends lost 0 bases and 7 bases, in that order; junction bases with no gene match: 11. Per the germline V gene, CDR1 is SGHVS and CDR2 is FNYEAQ.

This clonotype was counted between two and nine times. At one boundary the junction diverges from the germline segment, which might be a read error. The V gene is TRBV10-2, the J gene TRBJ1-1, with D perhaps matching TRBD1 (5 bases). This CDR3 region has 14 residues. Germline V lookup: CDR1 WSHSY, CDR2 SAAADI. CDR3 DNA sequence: TGTGCCAGCAGTGCCCAGGGTTCGGACACTGAAGCTTTCTTT. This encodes CASSAQGSDTEAFF.

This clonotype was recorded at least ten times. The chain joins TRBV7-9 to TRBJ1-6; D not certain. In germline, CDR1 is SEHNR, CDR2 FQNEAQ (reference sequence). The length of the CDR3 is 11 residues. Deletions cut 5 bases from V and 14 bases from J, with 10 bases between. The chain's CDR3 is CASSATDALHF. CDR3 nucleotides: TGTGCCAGCAGCGCCACAGACGCCCTCCACTTT.

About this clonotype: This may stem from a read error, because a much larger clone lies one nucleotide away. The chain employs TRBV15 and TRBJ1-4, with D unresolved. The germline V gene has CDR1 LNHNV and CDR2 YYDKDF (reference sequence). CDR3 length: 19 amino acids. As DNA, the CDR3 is TGTACCACCAGCAGAGAGAGCCTGACGGAACCGAGGGCTAATGAAAAACTGTTTTTT. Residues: CTTSRESLTEPRANEKLFF.

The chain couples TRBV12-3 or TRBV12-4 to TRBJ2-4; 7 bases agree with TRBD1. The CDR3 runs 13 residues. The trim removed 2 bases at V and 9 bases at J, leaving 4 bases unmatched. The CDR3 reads CASSLSTGTIQYF. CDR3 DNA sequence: TGTGCCAGCAGTTTATCGACAGGGACCATTCAGTACTTC.

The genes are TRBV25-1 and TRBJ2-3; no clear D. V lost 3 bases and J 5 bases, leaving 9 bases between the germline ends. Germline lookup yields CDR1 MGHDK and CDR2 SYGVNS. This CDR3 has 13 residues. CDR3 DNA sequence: TGTGCCAGCAGTGACAGATGGGGAGATACGCAGTATTTT. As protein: CASSDRWGDTQYF.

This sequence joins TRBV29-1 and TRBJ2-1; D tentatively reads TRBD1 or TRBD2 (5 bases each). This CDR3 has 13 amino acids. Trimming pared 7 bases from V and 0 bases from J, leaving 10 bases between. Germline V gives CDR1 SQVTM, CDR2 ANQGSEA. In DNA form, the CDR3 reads TGCAGCGCCCGGGACGGCTCCTACAATGAGCAGTTCTTC. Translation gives CSARDGSYNEQFF.

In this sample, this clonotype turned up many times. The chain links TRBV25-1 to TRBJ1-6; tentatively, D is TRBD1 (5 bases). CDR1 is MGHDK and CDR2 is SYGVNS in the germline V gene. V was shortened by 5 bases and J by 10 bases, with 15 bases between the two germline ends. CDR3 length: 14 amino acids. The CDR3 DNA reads TGTGCCAGCAGTCTCCAGGGCAAGGGCTCACCCCTCCACTTT. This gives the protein CASSLQGKGSPLHF. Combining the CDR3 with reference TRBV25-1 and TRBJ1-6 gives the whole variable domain EADIYQTPRYLVIGTGKKITLECSQTMGHDKMYWYQQDPGMELHLIHYSYGVNSTEKGDLSSESTVSRIRTEHFPLTLESARPSHTSQYLCASSLQGKGSPLHFGNGTRLTVT.